This TCR beta chain was profiled in a study of OX40 agonist ivuxolimab in advanced cancers. For the study at large: Patients were roughly 87% male with ages about 23 to 90, mean about 54. Previous treatment with anti-PD-1, anti-PD-L1 or anti-CTLA-4 therapy was allowed; 40% had received some. Study outcomes and limitations: Specificity for antigen went undetermined in the expanded peripheral T cells.

V lost 3 bases and J lost 4; bases outside the gene matches: 6. Looked up from germline, CDR1 is KGHSH and CDR2 is LQKENI. The CDR3 spans 15 residues. Researchers took blood at baseline, on cycle 4 day 1, and on cycle 7 day 1. Here immunoSEQ multiplex PCR was the method, and the copy in TCRdb shows in-frame clones only, minus some. Of about 48,000 clones detected, around 80% appear once; the ten largest clones hold around 7%. Points on this clone: The antigen is unknown.

This specimen was CD4+ or CD8+ T cells sorted from blood, taken in a trial of the OX40 agonist ivuxolimab. This chain joins TRBV18 and TRBJ2-1; 7 bases align to TRBD2. The source of this sequence is an adult with an advanced solid tumor such as melanoma, head and neck, liver or kidney cancer. CDR3 sequence reads: CASSPQAGRYNEQFF. DNA of the CDR3: TGTGCCAGCTCACCCCAAGCGGGGAGGTACAATGAGCAGTTCTTC.